This entry lists 9 T cell receptor beta chains sequenced from one sample in a study of tumor-infiltrating lymphocytes in localized non-small cell lung cancer. The data were produced by immunoSEQ multiplex PCR, yet TCRdb's version contains in-frame clones alone and is incomplete. Among about 9,500 clones, approximately 75% were seen once, and the ten largest hold approximately 15%. Sequencing used lung tumor tissue. The source of these receptors is a human donor with non-small cell lung cancer.

The chain is built from TRBV27 and TRBJ2-1; 10 bases agree with TRBD2. The germline V gene encodes CDR1 MNHEY and CDR2 SMNVEV (reference sequence). The CDR3 has 16 residues. After removal of 5 bases from V and 8 bases from J, the junction contained 12 bases not matched to a gene. CDR3 sequence: CASSHRLAGGHDEQFF. The CDR3, as DNA: TGTGCCAGCAGTCATAGGTTAGCGGGGGGTCACGATGAGCAGTTCTTC.

The CDR3 bases are TGTGCCAGCTCACCCGGCGAGTATCAGCCCCAGCATTTT. As protein: CASSPGEYQPQHF. The chain links TRBV18 to TRBJ1-5; no firm D call. V was shortened by 3 bases and J by 5 bases, with 8 bases between the two germline ends. Germline lookup yields CDR1 KGHSH and CDR2 LQKENI. CDR3 length: 13 amino acids.

This chain joins TRBV5-4 and TRBJ2-2, with no clear D. The CDR3 is 15 amino acids. Germline V gene lookup returns CDR1 SGHNT and CDR2 YYREEE (reference sequence). Between the trimmed V and J ends, which lost 4 bases and 0 bases, there was a span of 10 bases. The CDR3 here is CASSQTLPNTGELFF. The CDR3 DNA reads as TGTGCCAGCAGCCAGACTCTTCCGAACACCGGGGAGCTGTTTTTT.

The chain carries TRBV4-1 and TRBJ2-1; possible D gene TRBD2, 6 bases. Trimming took off 1 base at V and 8 bases at J, with 15 bases between the two ends. Germline V gene lookup returns CDR1 MGHRA and CDR2 YSYEKL. This CDR3 region has 15 residues. The CDR3 region is CASSQVEVGRHEQFF. CDR3 coding DNA: TGCGCCAGCAGCCAAGTTGAGGTAGGGAGGCATGAGCAGTTCTTC.

V and J are TRBV19 and TRBJ2-7; possibly TRBD1 for D (7 bases). The ends were cut back, 3 bases at V and 6 bases at J, with 12 bases in the middle. In germline, CDR1 is LNHDA, CDR2 SQIVND (reference sequence). The CDR3 extends over 13 amino acids. The CDR3: CASSMGGQFEQYF. The DNA for the CDR3 is TGTGCCAGTAGTATGGGGGGACAGTTCGAGCAGTACTTC. Variable domain in full (rest from reference TRBV19 and TRBJ2-7): DGGITQSPKYLFRKEGQNVTLSCEQNLNHDAMYWYRQDPGQGLRLIYYSQIVNDFQKGDIAEGYSVSREKKESFPLTVTSAQKNPTAFYLCASSMGGQFEQYFGPGTRLTVT.

V usage is TRBV28 and J usage is TRBJ2-7; D is uncertain. Trimming stripped 2 bases from V and 5 bases from J, with 7 bases between. This CDR3 has 12 amino acids. Per germline, CDR1 MDHEN and CDR2 SYDVKM. Here the CDR3 DNA reads TGTGCCAGCAGTTTAACTCCGCACGAGCAGTACTTC. It yields the protein CASSLTPHEQYF.

This rearrangement joins TRBV7-2 to TRBJ1-5; 9 positions match TRBD1. Losses at the gene ends were 8 bases for V and 7 bases for J; bases not matched to a gene: 9. This CDR3 has 14 amino acids. Germline CDR1 is SGHTA and CDR2 is FQGNSA. CDR3 in amino acids: CASERGQGKQPQHF. CDR3 in DNA: TGTGCCAGCGAAAGGGGACAGGGAAAACAGCCCCAGCATTTT.

The chain is built from TRBV2 and TRBJ2-5, with D uncertain. CDR3 size: 12 residues. The V end was cut by 7 bases, the J end by 1 base, with 7 bases between. CDR1 and CDR2 (germline): SNHLY, FYNNEI. The CDR3 coding sequence is TGTGCCAGCACTGAGTCCCAAGAGACCCAGTACTTC. Its protein product is CASTESQETQYF.

The gene calls are TRBV5-1 and TRBJ2-6; D perhaps matches TRBD1 (6 bases). The germline V gene encodes CDR1 SGHRS and CDR2 YFSETQ. The V and J ends lost 4 bases and 0 bases respectively, with 14 bases between them. The CDR3 length is 17 residues. The CDR3 DNA is TGCGCCAGCAGCCCGGGACACACTAGCTCTGGGGCCAACGTCCTGACTTTC. Its protein product is CASSPGHTSSGANVLTF.